A single sample is the source of the 18 T cell receptor beta chains below, sequenced in a study of T cells in Graves' hyperthyroidism and ophthalmopathy. Template material for amplifying TCR beta CDR3 regions consisted of RNA transcripts. Initially, a first-round RT-PCR of the TCR CDR3 employed the HTBI primer set. TCRdb reanalysed the multiplex PCR reads using MiXCR and keeps one entry per CDR3 protein. The table records hundreds of thousands of distinct CDR3 sequences, 14% to 15% of them present only once. Sequenced material: blood. These receptors came from a woman between 40 and 55 years old with Graves' ophthalmopathy.

At least ten counts were recorded for this clonotype. The V call is TRBV20-1, the J call TRBJ2-5; TRBD2 agrees at 11 bases. This CDR3 region has 16 residues. The V segment lost 0 bases and the J segment 5 bases; nucleotides outside the gene matches: 8. CDR1 is DFQATT, CDR2 SNEGSKA, per germline (reference sequence). CDR3 sequence reads: CSAREASGRIRETQYF. DNA for the CDR3: TGCAGTGCTAGAGAGGCTAGCGGGAGGATTCGTGAGACCCAGTACTTC.

This clonotype was observed many times. The chain uses TRBV20-1 and TRBJ2-7; D tentatively reads TRBD1 or TRBD2 (5 bases each). Germline V gives CDR1 DFQATT, CDR2 SNEGSKA (reference sequence). With 3 bases removed from V and 4 bases from J, the gap between germline ends came to 13 bases. CDR3 length: 13 residues. The CDR3 loop is CSASLGPQYEQYF. The CDR3 DNA follows: TGCAGTGCTAGTCTGGGACCCCAGTACGAGCAGTACTTC.

In its sample, this clonotype was seen many times. The chain combines TRBV28 with TRBJ2-7, with a tentative D call TRBD2 (6 bases). Germline loops: CDR1 MDHEN, CDR2 SYDVKM. Trimming took off 2 bases at V and 7 bases at J, with 12 bases between the two ends. This CDR3 comprises 13 residues. The CDR3 here is CASSLHGSEEQYF. DNA of the CDR3: TGTGCCAGCAGTTTACACGGGAGTGAGGAGCAGTACTTC.

This clonotype was detected many times. The chain has TRBV15 and TRBJ1-2; unclear D gene. Trimming left V 1 base short and J 2 bases short, with 14 bases between. The germline V gene has CDR1 LNHNV and CDR2 YYDKDF (reference sequence). CDR3 length: 16 amino acids. The CDR3 region has the DNA TGTGCCACCAGCAGAGGACTAGAGCCATCGAACTATGGCTACACCTTC. Protein product: CATSRGLEPSNYGYTF. Combining the CDR3 with reference TRBV15 and TRBJ1-2 gives the whole variable domain DAMVIQNPRYQVTQFGKPVTLSCSQTLNHNVMYWYQQKSSQAPKLLFHYYDKDFNNEADTPDNFQSRRPNTSFCFLDIRSPGLGDTAMYLCATSRGLEPSNYGYTFGSGTRLTVV.

The chain is built from TRBV5-6 and TRBJ2-2, with D possibly being TRBD2 (6 bases). The CDR3 is 16 residues long. Trimming stripped 1 base from V and 7 bases from J, with 17 bases between. Germline V lookup: CDR1 SGHDT, CDR2 YYEEEE. The CDR3 coding sequence is TGTGCCAGCAGCTTGTTTATACGGGAGAATAGCGGGGAGCTGTTTTTT. It is translated as CASSLFIRENSGELFF.

This clonotype showed up many times. The rearrangement joins TRBV5-1 to TRBJ1-5; D is unclear. The germline V gene has CDR1 SGHRS and CDR2 YFSETQ. The V gene lost 0 bases and the J gene lost 8 bases, with 15 bases spanning the gap. The CDR3 runs 15 residues. In DNA form, the CDR3 reads TGCGCCAGCAGCTTGGGGGGTGGGGATACAGAGCCCCAGCATTTT. It codes for CASSLGGGDTEPQHF. Supplemented by reference TRBV5-1 and TRBJ1-5, the full variable domain reads KAGVTQTPRYLIKTRGQQVTLSCSPISGHRSVSWYQQTPGQGLQFLFEYFSETQRNKGNFPGRFSGRQFSNSRSEMNVSTLELGDSALYLCASSLGGGDTEPQHFGDGTRLSIL.

This clonotype appeared a few times. The chain recombines TRBV20-1 with TRBJ2-3, with 10 nucleotides matching TRBD2. The junction had 10 bases not matched to a gene; V was cut back by 6 bases and J by 4 bases. The CDR3 covers 15 residues. The germline gives CDR1 DFQATT, CDR2 SNEGSKA (reference sequence). The CDR3, as DNA: TGCAGTGCCGCTAGCGGGAGTGAGGGGGCAGATACGCAGTATTTT. This gives the protein CSAASGSEGADTQYF.

CDR3 nucleotides: TGTGCCAGTAGTAACAGAAATAATCAGCCCCAGCATTTT. Translating it yields CASSNRNNQPQHF. V is TRBV19 and J is TRBJ1-5, with unresolved D. Trimming cost V 4 bases and J 4 bases, with 8 bases left between them. This CDR3 region has 13 residues. Germline CDR1 reads LNHDA; CDR2 reads SQIVND (reference sequence).

V usage is TRBV4-1 and J usage is TRBJ2-7, with 7 bases identical to TRBD2. This CDR3 spans 15 amino acids. CDR1 is MGHRA and CDR2 is YSYEKL in the germline V gene. Trimming removed 4 bases from V and 2 bases from J; junction bases left unmatched: 8. The CDR3 is CASSREGGRAYEQYF. The CDR3 DNA follows: TGCGCCAGCAGCCGGGAGGGCGGGAGAGCCTACGAGCAGTACTTC.

This clonotype was counted at least ten times. The chain is built from TRBV13 and TRBJ1-1; no firm D call. CDR3 length equals 14 residues. The V end lost 4 bases, the J end lost 4 bases, and 13 bases lay between the germline ends. CDR1 is PRHDT and CDR2 is FYEKMQ in the germline V gene (reference sequence). The CDR3 DNA reads as TGTGCCAGCAGCTATTATCCCTCCGCCACTGAAGCTTTCTTT. This translates into CASSYYPSATEAFF.

This clonotype came up a few times. The genes are TRBV2 and TRBJ2-7, with a possible D match to TRBD1 (6 bases). The CDR3 runs to 14 residues. Looked up from germline, CDR1 is SNHLY and CDR2 is FYNNEI. Trimming cost V 5 bases and J 4 bases, with 15 bases left between them. CDR3 in amino acids: CASSFFKGEYEQYF. CDR3 in DNA: TGTGCCAGCAGTTTTTTTAAGGGGGAATACGAGCAGTACTTC.

This clonotype was counted at least ten times. The chain links TRBV9 to TRBJ2-1, with 10 nucleotides matching TRBD2. Germline V gene data show CDR1 as SGDLS and CDR2 as YYNGEE. Trimming took 5 bases from V and 9 from J; bases not matched to a gene: 8. The CDR3 has 14 amino acids. The CDR3 loop is CASSAPLAGVEQFF. The CDR3 DNA is TGTGCCAGCAGTGCCCCCCTAGCGGGAGTTGAGCAGTTCTTC.

This clonotype has more than one count but fewer than ten. V and J are TRBV3-1 and TRBJ2-5; D may be TRBD1 (6 bases). The CDR3 sequence is 14 residues long. The germline V gene has CDR1 LGHDT and CDR2 YNNKEL (reference sequence). Trimming stripped 6 bases from V and 1 base from J, with 12 bases between. CDR3 DNA sequence: TGTGCCAGCAGACGACAGGTTGCCCAAGAGACCCAGTACTTC. Its translation: CASRRQVAQETQYF.

This clonotype was seen many times. This chain uses TRBV27 with TRBJ1-2, with 7 nucleotides matching TRBD1. The trim removed 0 bases at V and 4 bases at J, leaving 5 bases unmatched. CDR3 length: 15 amino acids. CDR1 is MNHEY, CDR2 SMNVEV, per germline (reference sequence). The CDR3 protein is CASSLSRGTAYGYTF. CDR3 bases: TGTGCCAGCAGTTTATCCCGGGGGACAGCCTATGGCTACACCTTC.

This clonotype was seen repeatedly, ten times or more. The chain's CDR3 is CSVGEIMNTEAFF. The CDR3 DNA follows: TGCAGCGTCGGTGAGATCATGAACACTGAAGCTTTCTTT. V and J are TRBV29-1 and TRBJ1-1; D is undetermined. From germline, CDR1 is SQVTM and CDR2 ANQGSEA. This CDR3 has 13 residues. V gave up 6 bases and J gave up 0 bases, with 11 bases separating them.

This clonotype has ten or more counts. The genes are TRBV28 and TRBJ2-7; D uncertain. The CDR3 is 11 amino acids. V was shortened by 7 bases and J by 5 bases, with 9 bases between the two germline ends. Germline CDR1 and CDR2: MDHEN and SYDVKM. CDR3 DNA: TGTGCCAGCACCTACTCGAACGAGCAGTACTTC. Translation gives CASTYSNEQYF.

This clonotype came up many times. J is TRBJ2-5 and V is TRBV27, with a possible D match to TRBD1 (6 bases). From germline, CDR1 is MNHEY and CDR2 SMNVEV (reference sequence). Trimming took off 5 bases at V and 1 base at J, with 26 bases between the two ends. The length of the CDR3 is 19 residues. This CDR3 reads CASSPHIDRKGLRQETQYF. The CDR3 nucleotides are TGTGCCAGCAGTCCTCATATTGACAGGAAGGGCCTTCGCCAAGAGACCCAGTACTTC.

This clonotype was picked up many times. V usage is TRBV7-2 and J usage is TRBJ1-1, with D possibly TRBD1 on 6 matching bases. Germline CDR1 and CDR2: SGHTA and FQGNSA. V lost 0 bases and J 4 bases, leaving 12 bases between the germline ends. CDR3 length: 15 amino acids. Written as DNA, the CDR3 is TGTGCCAGCAGCTTAGCTTCCAGGGGAGGCACTGAAGCTTTCTTT. Protein: CASSLASRGGTEAFF.